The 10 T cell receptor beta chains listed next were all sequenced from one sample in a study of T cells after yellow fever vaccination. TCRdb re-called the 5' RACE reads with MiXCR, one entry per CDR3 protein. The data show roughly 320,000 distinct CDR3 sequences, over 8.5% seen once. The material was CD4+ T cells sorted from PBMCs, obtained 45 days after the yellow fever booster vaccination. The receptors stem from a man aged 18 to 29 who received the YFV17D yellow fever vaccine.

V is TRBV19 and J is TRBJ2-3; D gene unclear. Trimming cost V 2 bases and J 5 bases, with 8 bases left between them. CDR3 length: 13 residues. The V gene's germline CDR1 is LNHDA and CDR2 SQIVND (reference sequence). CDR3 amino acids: CASSISHQDTQYF. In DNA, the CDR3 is TGTGCCAGTAGTATATCCCACCAAGATACGCAGTATTTT.

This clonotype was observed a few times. The CDR3 DNA reads TGCAGTGCTAGAGGTCCTAGCGGGGGGGCCGGCACCGGGGAGCTGTTTTTT. Translation: CSARGPSGGAGTGELFF. The genes are TRBV20-1 and TRBJ2-2, with 12 bases aligning to TRBD2. The CDR3 covers 17 residues. Germline loops: CDR1 DFQATT, CDR2 SNEGSKA (reference sequence). J lost 4 bases, V lost 1 base, and 7 bases had no gene match.

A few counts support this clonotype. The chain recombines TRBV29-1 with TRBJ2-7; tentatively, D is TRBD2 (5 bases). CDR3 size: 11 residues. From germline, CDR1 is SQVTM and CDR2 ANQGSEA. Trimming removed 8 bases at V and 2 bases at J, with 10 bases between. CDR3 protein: CSPPRAYEQYV. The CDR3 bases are TGCAGCCCCCCGAGGGCCTACGAGCAGTACGTC.

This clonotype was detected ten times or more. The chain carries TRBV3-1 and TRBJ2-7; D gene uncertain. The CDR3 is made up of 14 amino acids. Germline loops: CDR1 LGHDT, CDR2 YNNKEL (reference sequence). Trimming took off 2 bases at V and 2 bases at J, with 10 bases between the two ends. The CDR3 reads CASSQWGRTYEQYF. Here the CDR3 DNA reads TGTGCCAGCAGCCAATGGGGTAGGACCTACGAGCAGTACTTC.

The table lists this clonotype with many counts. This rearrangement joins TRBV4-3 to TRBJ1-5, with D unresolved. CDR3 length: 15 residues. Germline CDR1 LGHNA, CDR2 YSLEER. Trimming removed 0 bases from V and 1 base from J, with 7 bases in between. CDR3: CASSQEAVSNQPQHF. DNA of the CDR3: TGCGCCAGCAGCCAAGAGGCTGTAAGCAATCAGCCCCAGCATTTT.

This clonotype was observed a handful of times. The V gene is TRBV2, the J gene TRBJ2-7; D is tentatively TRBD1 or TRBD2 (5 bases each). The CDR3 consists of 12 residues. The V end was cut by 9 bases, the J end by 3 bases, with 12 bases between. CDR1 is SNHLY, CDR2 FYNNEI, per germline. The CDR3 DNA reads TGTGCCAGGGGCGAGAGGGGCTACGAGCAGTACTTC. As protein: CARGERGYEQYF.

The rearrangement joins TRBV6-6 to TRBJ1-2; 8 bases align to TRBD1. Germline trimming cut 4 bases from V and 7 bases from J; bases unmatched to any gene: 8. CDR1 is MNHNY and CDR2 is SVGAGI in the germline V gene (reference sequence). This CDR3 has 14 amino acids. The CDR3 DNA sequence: TGTGCCAGCAGTTTCGGACAGGGAAGGGTTGGCTACACCTTC. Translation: CASSFGQGRVGYTF.

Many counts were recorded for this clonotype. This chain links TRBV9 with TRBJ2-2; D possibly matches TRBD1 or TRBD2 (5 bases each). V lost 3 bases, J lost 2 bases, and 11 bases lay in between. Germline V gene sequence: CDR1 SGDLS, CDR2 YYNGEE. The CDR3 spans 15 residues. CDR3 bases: TGTGCCAGCAGCGCTGGGACGGGTAACACCGGGGAGCTGTTTTTT. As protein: CASSAGTGNTGELFF.

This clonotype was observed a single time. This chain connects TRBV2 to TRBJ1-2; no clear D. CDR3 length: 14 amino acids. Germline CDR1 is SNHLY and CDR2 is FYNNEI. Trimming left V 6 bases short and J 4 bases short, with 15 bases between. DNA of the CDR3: TGTGCCAGCAGGGGAAATACGGGGAGCTATGGCTACACCTTC. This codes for CASRGNTGSYGYTF.

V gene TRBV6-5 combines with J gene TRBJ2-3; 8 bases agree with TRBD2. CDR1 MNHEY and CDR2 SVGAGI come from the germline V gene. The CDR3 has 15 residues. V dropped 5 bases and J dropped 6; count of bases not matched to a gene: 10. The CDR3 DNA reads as TGTGCCAGCAGTCTCCGTTCGGGGGGGGGCGATACGCAGTATTTT. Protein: CASSLRSGGGDTQYF.